What follows is one TCR beta chain and its context. A much larger clone lies a single base off, so this may be a read error. The sample is drawn from a study of immune heterogeneity within non-small cell lung tumors. The TCR beta CDR3 region was amplified by multiplex PCR employing 32 V and 13 J primers. Via MiXCR, TCRdb re-called the multiplex PCR reads, giving one row per CDR3 protein. The repertoire has a few thousand distinct CDR3 sequences, under 30% of them found once; the top ten carry around 12%. Template input was genomic DNA from bulk tumor (around 630 ng per sample). Surgical sampling yielded several biopsies per primary tumor (spaced far apart). Enrolled individuals presented with untreated, newly diagnosed non-small cell lung cancer and received curative surgery. This sequence was found in a man in his sixties with non-small cell lung cancer. The source material was lung tumor tissue.

The CDR3 nucleotides read TGTGCCATCAGGACAGGGTTGAACTACGAGCAGTACTTC. This sequence encodes CAIRTGLNYEQYF. The chain has TRBV28 and TRBJ2-7; TRBD1 agrees at 8 bases. The CDR3 is made up of 13 amino acids. Germline V gives CDR1 MDHEN, CDR2 SYDVKM. V was pared by 10 bases and J by 3 bases, with 8 bases of the junction left unmatched.